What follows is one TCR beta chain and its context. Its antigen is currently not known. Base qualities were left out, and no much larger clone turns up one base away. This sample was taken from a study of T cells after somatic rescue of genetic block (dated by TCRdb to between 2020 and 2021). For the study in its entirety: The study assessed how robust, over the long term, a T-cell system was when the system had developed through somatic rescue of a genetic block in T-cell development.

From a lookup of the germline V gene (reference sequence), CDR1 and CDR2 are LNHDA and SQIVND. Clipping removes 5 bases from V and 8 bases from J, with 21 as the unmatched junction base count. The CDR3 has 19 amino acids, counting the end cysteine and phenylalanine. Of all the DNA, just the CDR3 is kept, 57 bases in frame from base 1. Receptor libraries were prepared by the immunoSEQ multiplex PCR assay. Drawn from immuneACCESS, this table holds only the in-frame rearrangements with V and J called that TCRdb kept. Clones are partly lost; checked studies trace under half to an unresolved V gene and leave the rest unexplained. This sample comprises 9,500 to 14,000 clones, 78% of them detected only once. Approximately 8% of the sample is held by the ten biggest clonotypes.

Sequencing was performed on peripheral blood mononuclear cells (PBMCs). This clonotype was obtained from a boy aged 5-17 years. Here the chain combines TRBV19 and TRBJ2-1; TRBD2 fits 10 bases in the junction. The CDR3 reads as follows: CASSPRGPTSGARGDEQFF. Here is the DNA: TGTGCCAGTAGTCCGAGAGGGCCAACTAGCGGGGCTCGAGGGGATGAGCAGTTCTTC.